This T cell receptor beta chain was sequenced in a study of graft-versus-host responses after intestinal transplantation. This table comes from immunoSEQ multiplex PCR, and its TCRdb copy is limited to in-frame clones, with some not included. The sample shows some 93,000 clones, over 75% of them seen only once. Concerning this clone: Antigen unknown.

After removal of 5 bases from V and 0 bases from J, the junction contained 3 bases not matched to a gene. The CDR3 is 16 residues long. CDR1 and CDR2 (germline): SNHLY, FYNNEI. The clonotype originates from a human donor who received an intestinal transplant. The genes are TRBV2 and TRBJ2-1, with TRBD2 matching 11 bases. The specimen was unstimulated CD8+ T cells sorted from spleen or lymph node cells, collected before intestinal transplant. This chain's CDR3 is CASSLLAGDSYNEQFF. The CDR3 nucleotides are TGTGCCAGCAGTCTACTAGCGGGAGACTCCTACAATGAGCAGTTCTTC.